A single sample gave rise to the 30 T cell receptor beta chains below, sequenced in a study of blood T cell repertoires in COVID-19. The data were produced by immunoSEQ multiplex PCR, yet TCRdb's version contains in-frame clones alone and is incomplete. The sample contains about 140,000 clones, almost 85% of which appear only once. Sequenced material: peripheral blood. These receptor sequences come from a man aged 45-65 years with acute or convalescent COVID-19.

This clone was found a few times. The chain couples TRBV27 to TRBJ1-6; D is ambiguous. Germline CDR1 MNHEY, CDR2 SMNVEV (reference sequence). V lost 8 bases and J lost 0, with 8 bases in between. This CDR3 spans 14 amino acids. Written as DNA, the CDR3 is TGTGCCAGCGGGCCAGGCTCCTATAATTCACCCCTCCACTTT. As protein: CASGPGSYNSPLHF.

The chain joins TRBV6-5 to TRBJ1-1; the D gene is possibly TRBD1 (5 bases). V lost 6 bases and J 5 bases, leaving 13 bases between the germline ends. The CDR3 loop spans 13 amino acids. Germline V lookup: CDR1 MNHEY, CDR2 SVGAGI. The DNA of the CDR3 is TGTGCCAGCAGCCGACAGAGCAGGACTGAAGCTTTCTTT. Its translation: CASSRQSRTEAFF.

J is TRBJ1-4 and V is TRBV2; D gene unclear. CDR1 and CDR2 (germline): SNHLY, FYNNEI. The V end was cut by 10 bases, the J end by 0 bases, with 12 bases between. This CDR3 contains 14 residues. Here the CDR3 reads CAIARAPTNEKLFF. Written as DNA, the CDR3 is TGTGCCATCGCTCGAGCTCCAACTAATGAAAAACTGTTTTTT.

This chain connects TRBV7-9 to TRBJ1-6; possibly TRBD1 for D (6 bases). The CDR3 sequence is 16 residues long. Trimming removed 4 bases from V and 6 bases from J, with 16 bases in between. Germline V gene lookup returns CDR1 SEHNR and CDR2 FQNEAQ (reference sequence). The DNA of the CDR3 is TGTGCCAGCAGCTCCCACCGGGGCAGGGGTAATTCACCCCTCCACTTT. Translated, it gives CASSSHRGRGNSPLHF. Variable domain in full (rest from reference TRBV7-9 and TRBJ1-6): DTGVSQNPRHKITKRGQNVTFRCDPISEHNRLYWYRQTLGQGPEFLTYFQNEAQLEKSRLLSDRFSAERPKGSFSTLEIQRTEQGDSAMYLCASSSHRGRGNSPLHFGNGTRLTVT.

V and J are TRBV9 and TRBJ1-1; D remains unclear. Germline values: CDR1 SGDLS, CDR2 YYNGEE. The CDR3 runs to 17 residues. Trimming cost V 0 bases and J 5 bases, with 20 bases left between them. The CDR3 region is CASSVGGGLFVGTEAFF. For the CDR3, the DNA is TGTGCCAGCAGCGTAGGGGGAGGACTCTTCGTCGGGACTGAAGCTTTCTTT.

This rearrangement joins TRBV12-3 or TRBV12-4 to TRBJ1-1; perhaps TRBD1 as D (5 bases). V was trimmed by 6 bases and J by 7 bases, leaving 9 bases between them. The CDR3 sequence is 11 residues long. The CDR3, as DNA: TGTGCCAGCAGCACACAGGATGAAGCTTTCTTT. It translates to CASSTQDEAFF.

The chain joins TRBV4-2 to TRBJ1-3; D not certain. CDR1 and CDR2 from the germline V gene are LGHNA and YNFKEQ. V lost 1 base and J lost 1, with 5 bases in between. CDR3 length: 14 residues. The CDR3 sequence: CASSQAGSGNTIYF. The DNA for the CDR3 is TGTGCCAGCAGCCAAGCCGGGTCTGGAAACACCATATATTTT.

The chain links TRBV5-1 to TRBJ1-4; 11 positions agree with TRBD1. This CDR3 is built from 15 residues. The V and J ends lost 3 bases and 6 bases, in that order; junction bases with no gene match: 4. Germline V gene lookup returns CDR1 SGHRS and CDR2 YFSETQ. The CDR3 DNA follows: TGCGCCAGCAGCTGGTCGGGACAGGGGGATGAAAAACTGTTTTTT. Translation: CASSWSGQGDEKLFF.

The CDR3 bases are TGTGCCAGCAGCCTCGGACAGATCTATGGCTACACCTTC. As protein: CASSLGQIYGYTF. The rearrangement joins TRBV7-9 to TRBJ1-2; weak D call: TRBD1 (6 bases). V was trimmed by 5 bases and J by 4 bases, leaving 11 bases between them. The CDR3 contains 13 residues. Germline values: CDR1 SEHNR, CDR2 FQNEAQ (reference sequence).

This chain uses TRBV12-5 with TRBJ2-7, with 10 bases fitting TRBD1. Germline values: CDR1 LGHNT, CDR2 FRNRAP. The V and J ends lost 4 bases and 2 bases, in that order; junction bases with no gene match: 5. The CDR3 runs 15 residues. Here the CDR3 reads CASGSVGTGAYEQYF. The CDR3 nucleotides read TGTGCTAGTGGTTCCGTCGGGACAGGGGCCTACGAGCAGTACTTC.

This chain links TRBV21-1 with TRBJ2-7; TRBD1, the table's D call, was not compared with the DNA. TRBV21-1 is listed as a pseudogene. The CDR3 sequence is 18 residues long. The CDR3 region has the DNA TGTGCCAGCAGCAACGACCCGAACAGGACGGAGAGCTCCTACGAGCAGTACTTC. This encodes CASSNDPNRTESSYEQYF.

The rearrangement uses TRBV9 and TRBJ2-1; D perhaps matches TRBD2 (5 bases). Germline V lookup: CDR1 SGDLS, CDR2 YYNGEE. The CDR3 consists of 13 residues. Deletions cut 3 bases from V and 3 bases from J, with 7 bases between. CDR3 in DNA: TGTGCCAGCAGCGCGGGGAGCTACAATGAGCAGTTCTTC. This codes for CASSAGSYNEQFF.

The chain links TRBV27 to TRBJ2-1, with TRBD2 identical over 11 bases. The CDR3 extends over 18 amino acids. The V gene's germline CDR1 is MNHEY and CDR2 SMNVEV (reference sequence). The V and J ends lost 7 bases and 1 base, in that order; junction bases with no gene match: 12. The CDR3 bases are TGTGCCAGCACCCTATGGGCTAGCGGGGGGTCTTCCTACAATGAGCAGTTCTTC. This sequence encodes CASTLWASGGSSYNEQFF.

The chain employs TRBV30 and TRBJ2-2; no clear D gene. CDR1 GTSNPN and CDR2 SVGIG come from the germline V gene (reference sequence). The CDR3 covers 11 residues. V gave up 5 bases and J gave up 7 bases, with 8 bases separating them. The CDR3 sequence is CAWGSGGELFF. The CDR3 nucleotides read TGTGCCTGGGGGTCCGGCGGGGAGCTGTTTTTT.

This sequence joins TRBV11-2 and TRBJ2-2, with D possibly being TRBD2 (5 bases). From germline, CDR1 is SGHAT and CDR2 FQNNGV. V was trimmed by 3 bases and J by 6 bases, leaving 20 bases between them. The CDR3 loop spans 17 amino acids. The CDR3 bases are TGTGCCAGCAGCTTTAGGTTCACACAATTGGGAGCCGGGGAGCTGTTTTTT. Translation gives CASSFRFTQLGAGELFF.

This chain connects TRBV4-1 to TRBJ2-2; tentative D call: TRBD2 (5 bases). Per the germline V gene, CDR1 is MGHRA and CDR2 is YSYEKL. The V end lost 6 bases, the J end lost 6 bases, and 8 bases lay between the germline ends. There are 12 residues in the CDR3. The CDR3 bases are TGCGCCAGCAGGGCCGGGGCCGGGGAGCTGTTTTTT. Translation: CASRAGAGELFF.

The CDR3: CASSLDSRDRGRSGNTIYF. In nucleotides, the CDR3 is TGCGCCAGCAGCTTGGACTCCCGGGACAGGGGGCGTTCTGGAAACACCATATATTTT. The chain couples TRBV5-1 to TRBJ1-3; 12 bases map to TRBD1. Germline V lookup: CDR1 SGHRS, CDR2 YFSETQ. Germline trimming cut 0 bases from V and 1 base from J; bases unmatched to any gene: 8. The CDR3 loop spans 19 amino acids.

This clone was seen ten or more times. The rearrangement links TRBV7-6 to TRBJ2-3, with 7 nucleotides matching TRBD1. The CDR3 spans 16 residues. The germline V gene has CDR1 SGHVS and CDR2 FNYEAQ. V was pared by 5 bases and J by 4 bases, with 12 bases of the junction left unmatched. The CDR3 spells CASSHPSGQLSDTQYF. The CDR3 DNA reads TGTGCCAGCAGCCACCCTTCGGGACAGCTATCAGATACGCAGTATTTT.

The chain has TRBV11-2 and TRBJ1-4; no clear D. The CDR3 is made up of 14 amino acids. Germline V lookup: CDR1 SGHAT, CDR2 FQNNGV. Trimming left V 4 bases short and J 5 bases short, with 11 bases between. The CDR3 is CASSSSVSNEKLFF. The CDR3 region has the DNA TGTGCCAGCAGCTCATCGGTTAGCAATGAAAAACTGTTTTTT.

This chain uses TRBV2 with TRBJ2-3, with 12 bases fitting TRBD2. Germline CDR1 and CDR2: SNHLY and FYNNEI. The CDR3 spans 15 residues. The J segment lost 7 bases and the V segment lost 6 bases, leaving 8 bases of the junction unmatched. The CDR3 loop reads CASRLAGGPGNTQYF. The CDR3 DNA sequence: TGTGCCAGCAGGCTAGCGGGGGGGCCTGGCAATACGCAGTATTTT.

As for this clone: Within the sample, other DNA sequences also encode this same CDR3. The rearrangement uses TRBV5-1 and TRBJ2-7; no clear D. V lost 0 bases, J lost 1 base, and 8 bases lay in between. CDR1 is SGHRS, CDR2 YFSETQ, per germline. The CDR3 contains 14 residues. CDR3 sequence: CASSLVSGSYEQYF. CDR3 sequence (DNA): TGCGCCAGCAGCTTGGTGAGTGGTTCCTACGAGCAGTACTTC.

The chain uses TRBV6-5 and TRBJ2-7; D call uncertain. V was shortened by 4 bases and J by 0 bases, with 10 bases between the two germline ends. Germline V gives CDR1 MNHEY, CDR2 SVGAGI. CDR3 size: 14 residues. Written as DNA, the CDR3 is TGTGCCAGCAGTTCTCGACAAGGCTCCTACGAGCAGTACTTC. It is translated as CASSSRQGSYEQYF.

This chain uses TRBV2 with TRBJ2-1; 10 bases match TRBD2. The V segment lost 5 bases and the J segment 8 bases; nucleotides outside the gene matches: 18. The CDR3 is 18 residues long. Per the germline V gene, CDR1 is SNHLY and CDR2 is FYNNEI. The CDR3: CASSYTIPLAGSGDEQFF. The DNA for the CDR3 is TGTGCCAGCAGTTATACTATTCCACTAGCGGGATCGGGAGATGAGCAGTTCTTC.

This chain joins TRBV5-1 and TRBJ2-7; a possible D gene is TRBD2 (7 bases). CDR3 length: 15 amino acids. Germline V CDR1 and CDR2: SGHRS, YFSETQ. With 2 bases removed from V and 6 bases from J, the gap between germline ends came to 18 bases. CDR3 bases: TGCGCCAGCAGCTTCACGGGGGGCAGCCTATTCGAGCAGTACTTC. This sequence encodes CASSFTGGSLFEQYF.

The CDR3 spells CASSIAGTGNTGELFF. The CDR3 nucleotides are TGTGCCAGCAGTATCGCCGGGACAGGGAACACCGGGGAGCTGTTTTTT. The chain recombines TRBV28 with TRBJ2-2, with TRBD1 identical over 8 bases. The germline V gene encodes CDR1 MDHEN and CDR2 SYDVKM. V trimming: 5 bases; J trimming: 1 base; junction bases outside the gene matches: 6. This CDR3 spans 16 amino acids.

The chain carries TRBV2 and TRBJ1-1; 8 bases match TRBD1. Germline assignment: CDR1 SNHLY and CDR2 FYNNEI. Trimming took 6 bases from V and 4 from J; bases not matched to a gene: 7. This CDR3 comprises 14 residues. CDR3 in amino acids: CASRVTGEGTEAFF. The CDR3 nucleotides are TGTGCCAGCAGGGTGACAGGGGAGGGCACTGAAGCTTTCTTT.

This clone was seen only a few times. The rearrangement joins TRBV15 to TRBJ1-2, with 9 positions matching TRBD1. The CDR3 is made up of 14 amino acids. V lost 1 base to trimming and J lost 3 bases; unmatched junction nucleotides: 0. Per germline, CDR1 LNHNV and CDR2 YYDKDF (reference sequence). The CDR3: CATSRGTGDYGYTF. The CDR3, as DNA: TGTGCCACCAGCAGAGGGACAGGGGACTATGGCTACACCTTC.

The chain combines TRBV6-4 with TRBJ1-3, with unresolved D. The CDR3 contains 17 residues. Trimming removed 2 bases from V and 4 bases from J, with 18 bases in between. Germline V gives CDR1 MRHNA, CDR2 SNTAGT. CDR3 coding DNA: TGTGCCAGCAGTGACCCCGCTCCAAGCAACCCAGGAAACACCATATATTTT. Residues: CASSDPAPSNPGNTIYF.

The chain recombines TRBV15 with TRBJ1-4; no definite D call. The germline V and J ends were trimmed by 0 bases and 8 bases, with 16 bases remaining between them. There are 16 residues in the CDR3. From germline, CDR1 is LNHNV and CDR2 YYDKDF (reference sequence). CDR3 nucleotide sequence: TGTGCCACCAGCAGAGAGGAAGGCGGTCCGAGGGAAAAACTGTTTTTT. Translated: CATSREEGGPREKLFF.

The chain has TRBV16 and TRBJ1-2; a weak D match, TRBD1 (6 bases). The V gene lost 1 base and the J gene lost 2 bases, with 14 bases spanning the gap. The CDR3 runs to 16 residues. Germline values: CDR1 KGHSY, CDR2 FQNENV. This CDR3 is CASSQYFTGRNYGYTF. The DNA for the CDR3 is TGTGCCAGCAGCCAATATTTTACAGGGCGAAACTATGGCTACACCTTC.